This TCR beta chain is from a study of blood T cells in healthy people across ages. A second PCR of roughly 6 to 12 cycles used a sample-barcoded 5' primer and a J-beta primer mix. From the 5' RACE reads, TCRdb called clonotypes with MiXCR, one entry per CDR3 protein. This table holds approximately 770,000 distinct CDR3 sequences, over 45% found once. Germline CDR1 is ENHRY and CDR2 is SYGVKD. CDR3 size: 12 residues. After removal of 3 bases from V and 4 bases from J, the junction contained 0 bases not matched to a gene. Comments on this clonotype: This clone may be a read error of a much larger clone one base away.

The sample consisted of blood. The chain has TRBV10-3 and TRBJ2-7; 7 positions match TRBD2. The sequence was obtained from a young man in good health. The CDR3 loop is CAISDGGYEQYF. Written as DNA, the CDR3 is TGTGCCATCAGTGACGGGGGGTACGAGCAGTACTTC.